A single sample is the source of the 19 T cell receptor beta chains below, sequenced in a study of beta chain features in type 1 diabetes. What was sequenced were expressed TCRB transcripts, since all of the isolated RNA had been reverse transcribed. Clones were sequenced by immunoSEQ multiplex PCR, and TCRdb holds only the in-frame ones, with some missing. The sample lists roughly 350,000 clones, around 10% occurring once. Their antigens are not known. Study-wide findings and caveats: In every one of the four CD4+ subsets, TCRB CDR3s were moderately but significantly shorter in Type 1 diabetes patients.

The material sequenced was central memory CD4+ T cells from blood. These receptors were collected from a man aged 25 to 45 with type 1 diabetes.

This clone was detected only a few times. The chain recombines TRBV25-1 with TRBJ1-3; tentative D call: TRBD1 (6 bases). The CDR3 is 13 residues long. Per the germline V gene, CDR1 is MGHDK and CDR2 is SYGVNS. Between the trimmed V and J ends, which lost 3 bases and 6 bases, there was a span of 9 bases. CDR3 in amino acids: CASSDRGVNTIYF. CDR3 DNA: TGTGCCAGCAGTGATAGGGGGGTAAACACCATATATTTT.

In nucleotides, the CDR3 is TGTGCCAGTAGCGGACAAGGCACAGATACGCAGTATTTT. It is translated as CASSGQGTDTQYF. This sequence joins TRBV19 and TRBJ2-3; D possibly corresponds to TRBD1 (5 bases). There are 13 residues in the CDR3. The ends were cut back, 6 bases at V and 1 base at J, with 8 bases in the middle. The germline CDR1 and CDR2 sequences are LNHDA and SQIVND (reference sequence).

This clone showed up many times. The chain has TRBV2 and TRBJ2-4; D possibly corresponds to TRBD1 (5 bases). The CDR3 spans 13 residues. Germline CDR1 is SNHLY and CDR2 is FYNNEI. The V and J ends lost 8 bases and 8 bases respectively, with 16 bases between them. CDR3 DNA: TGTGCCAGCCAACAGGACATAGTATACATTCAGTACTTC. Its translation: CASQQDIVYIQYF.

In regard to this clone: A read error may be the cause here, since a much bigger clone is one base away. This rearrangement joins TRBV7-9 to TRBJ2-5, with TRBD1 matching over 9 bases. The tail of the sequence fits TRBJ2-7 better, so the J call may be wrong. Germline CDR1 and CDR2: SEHNR and FQNEAQ (reference sequence). The CDR3 length is 13 residues. Here the CDR3 DNA reads TGTGCCAGCAGCAGACAGGGGGGCTACGAGCAGTACTTC. Amino acids: CASSRQGGYEQYF.

This clone was seen ten or more times. The chain uses TRBV29-1 and TRBJ2-2; D remains ambiguous. V was pared by 7 bases and J by 1 base, with 10 bases between. This CDR3 is built from 13 residues. Germline values: CDR1 SQVTM, CDR2 ANQGSEA. The CDR3 loop is CSARTQNTGELFF. As DNA, the CDR3 is TGCAGCGCGAGGACCCAGAACACCGGGGAGCTGTTTTTT.

The chain uses TRBV7-2 and TRBJ1-3; 9 bases line up with TRBD1. Trimming cost V 2 bases and J 2 bases; bases outside gene matches: 4. Germline V CDR1 and CDR2: SGHTA, FQGNSA. This CDR3 is built from 16 residues. The CDR3 nucleotides read TGTGCCAGCAGCTTATCGGGACAGGGAGCTGGAAACACCATATATTTT. Translation gives CASSLSGQGAGNTIYF.

This clone was seen ten or more times. The V call is TRBV10-3, the J call TRBJ1-1; 8 bases are shared with TRBD1. CDR1 and CDR2 (germline): ENHRY, SYGVKD. V gave up 6 bases and J gave up 0 bases; unmatched junction bases: 6. The CDR3 is made up of 15 amino acids. This CDR3 is CAIRKTGVMNTEAFF. In DNA, the CDR3 is TGTGCCATCAGGAAGACAGGGGTAATGAACACTGAAGCTTTCTTT.

This clone occurred a few times. The chain links TRBV28 to TRBJ1-4; D gene ambiguous. Germline CDR1 is MDHEN and CDR2 is SYDVKM. Deletions cut 6 bases from V and 8 bases from J, with 10 bases between. This CDR3 comprises 12 residues. CDR3 in DNA: TGTGCCAGCAGCCGCAGACGGGAAAAACTGTTTTTT. Translated: CASSRRREKLFF.

This clone has a handful of counts. DNA of the CDR3: TGTGCCAGCAGCTTACCGGCCGGACCCTATGGCTACACCTTC. Residues: CASSLPAGPYGYTF. The rearrangement uses TRBV7-2 and TRBJ1-2, with no clear D. V dropped 2 bases and J dropped 4 bases, with 11 bases sitting between them. Per germline, CDR1 SGHTA and CDR2 FQGNSA. The CDR3 totals 14 residues.

This clone was picked up a small number of times. The chain joins TRBV29-1 to TRBJ2-3; the match to TRBD1 covers 7 bases. The ends lost 8 bases at V and 2 bases at J; junction bases unmatched: 10. The CDR3 has 14 residues. The germline V gene encodes CDR1 SQVTM and CDR2 ANQGSEA. DNA for the CDR3: TGCAGCCTCACAGGGGTCGGAGACACAGATACGCAGTATTTT. Residues: CSLTGVGDTDTQYF.

This chain links TRBV27 with TRBJ1-1; D not certain. The germline V gene encodes CDR1 MNHEY and CDR2 SMNVEV (reference sequence). Trimming removed 4 bases from V and 3 bases from J, with 12 bases in between. This CDR3 has 14 residues. For the CDR3, the DNA is TGTGCCAGCAGTTCCCCCCCAGTATACACTGAAGCTTTCTTT. As protein: CASSSPPVYTEAFF.

The J gene is TRBJ2-7, the V gene TRBV19; possible D gene TRBD2, 6 bases. V was cut by 1 base and J by 0 bases, with 13 bases left in between. This CDR3 has 16 residues. CDR1 and CDR2 (germline): LNHDA, SQIVND (reference sequence). This CDR3 is CASSIGSGTPSYEQYF. CDR3 coding DNA: TGTGCCAGTAGTATAGGGTCCGGGACTCCCTCCTACGAGCAGTACTTC.

In its sample, this clone was seen a few times. The chain is built from TRBV27 and TRBJ2-5; a weak D match, TRBD1 (5 bases). The CDR3 sequence is 13 residues long. V was cut by 9 bases and J by 2 bases, with 13 bases left in between. Germline CDR1 and CDR2: MNHEY and SMNVEV (reference sequence). CDR3 coding DNA: TGTGCCAGTCGCGGACAAACACAAGAGACCCAGTACTTC. This gives the protein CASRGQTQETQYF.

In this sample, this clone turned up a few times. The genes are TRBV11-2 and TRBJ2-1; 14 bases line up with TRBD2. The germline CDR1 and CDR2 sequences are SGHAT and FQNNGV. CDR3 length equals 16 residues. V gave up 6 bases and J gave up 7 bases; unmatched junction bases: 8. CDR3 sequence (DNA): TGTGCCAGCAGTCCCAGGGGGACTAGCGGGAGAAATGAGCAGTTCTTC. Protein sequence: CASSPRGTSGRNEQFF.

The sample holds a few counts of this clone. The J gene is TRBJ2-5, the V gene TRBV4-1; D remains unclear. The CDR3 totals 13 residues. V lost 1 base, J lost 5 bases, and 8 bases lay in between. Germline assignment: CDR1 MGHRA and CDR2 YSYEKL. The CDR3: CASSQGYVETQYF. In nucleotides, the CDR3 is TGCGCCAGCAGCCAAGGGTACGTGGAGACCCAGTACTTC.

The chain is built from TRBV28 and TRBJ2-6; 7 nucleotides agree with TRBD1. Looked up from germline, CDR1 is MDHEN and CDR2 is SYDVKM. This CDR3 spans 17 amino acids. Trimming removed 3 bases from V and 1 base from J; junction bases left unmatched: 6. The CDR3 nucleotides read TGTGCCAGCAGTTTGGGGACAGCAACATCTGGGGCCAACGTCCTGACTTTC. This sequence encodes CASSLGTATSGANVLTF.

Notes on this clone: The junction differs from germline at one of its ends, possibly a read error. V is TRBV6-6 and J is TRBJ2-1; the match to TRBD1 covers 10 bases. This CDR3 spans 14 amino acids. Germline assignment: CDR1 MNHNY and CDR2 SVGAGI (reference sequence). CDR3 in amino acids: CAISDGQGGNEQFF. CDR3 in DNA: TGTGCCATCAGTGACGGACAGGGGGGCAATGAGCAGTTCTTC.

This clone was counted a few times. J is TRBJ2-2 and V is TRBV5-4, with D possibly being TRBD1 or TRBD2 (5 bases each). CDR1 and CDR2 (germline): SGHNT, YYREEE (reference sequence). The CDR3 is 16 residues long. Trimming took off 4 bases at V and 0 bases at J, with 13 bases between the two ends. CDR3 coding DNA: TGTGCCAGCAGCCCCCGGATGGGGGCGAACACCGGGGAGCTGTTTTTT. This sequence encodes CASSPRMGANTGELFF.

This clone has a count of ten or more. The rearrangement links TRBV7-9 to TRBJ1-1; D uncertain. CDR1 is SEHNR and CDR2 is FQNEAQ in the germline V gene (reference sequence). The CDR3 is 13 amino acids. V was shortened by 2 bases and J by 3 bases, with 7 bases between the two germline ends. The CDR3 bases are TGTGCCAGCAGCTTATATGAGGACACTGAAGCTTTCTTT. Protein: CASSLYEDTEAFF.